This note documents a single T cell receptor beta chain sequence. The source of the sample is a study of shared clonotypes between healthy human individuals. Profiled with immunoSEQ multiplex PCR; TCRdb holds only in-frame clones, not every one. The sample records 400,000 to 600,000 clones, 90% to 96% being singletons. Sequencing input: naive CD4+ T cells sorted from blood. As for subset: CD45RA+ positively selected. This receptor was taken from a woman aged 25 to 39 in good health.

CDR3 nucleotide sequence: TGTGCCAGCAACAGGGCGCTCGGGGAGCTGTTTTTT. It yields the protein CASNRALGELFF. The chain combines TRBV2 with TRBJ2-2; a weak D match, TRBD1 (6 bases). CDR3 length: 12 amino acids. Germline V lookup: CDR1 SNHLY, CDR2 FYNNEI. Trimming took off 7 bases at V and 7 bases at J, with 10 bases between the two ends.